This is a list of T cell receptor beta chains from one sample in a study of blood T cell repertoires in COVID-19. Clones were sequenced by immunoSEQ multiplex PCR, and TCRdb holds only the in-frame ones, with some missing. The sample shows just over 650,000 clones, around 89% of them seen only once. Sequenced: peripheral blood. All receptors come from a woman aged 18-30 years with acute or convalescent COVID-19. Each CDR3 is given with its conserved first and last residue. D genes are given only for firm matches. Only some rows state a clone size, as once, few, many or a class for expanded clones.

clone size,J gene,V gene,D gene,CDR3 DNA,CDR3 protein
once,TRBJ2-3,TRBV6-5,NA,TGTGCCAGCAGTTACTCTCCACTTCCTAACACAGATACGCAGTATTTT,CASSYSPLPNTDTQYF
once,TRBJ2-7,TRBV27,NA,TGTGCCAGCAGGGGCGGGGCGTTCTCCTACGAGCAGTACTTC,CASRGGAFSYEQYF
NA,TRBJ2-5,TRBV5-4,NA,TGTGCCAGCAGCCAAGGACAGTGGGAGGGGGAGACCCAGTACTTC,CASSQGQWEGETQYF
NA,TRBJ1-4,TRBV5-6,TRBD1,TGTGCCAGCAGCACAGGGACAGGGTTGGAAAAACTGTTTTTT,CASSTGTGLEKLFF
NA,TRBJ2-1,TRBV19,NA,TGTGCCAGTAGTATAGGGACAGAGCAGTTCTTC,CASSIGTEQFF
NA,TRBJ1-1,TRBV30,NA,TGTGCCTGGAGTGTCCTAGGGGTTAACACTGAAGCTTTCTTT,CAWSVLGVNTEAFF
once,TRBJ2-1,TRBV7-2,NA,TGTGCCAGCAGCTTAGTTCGGCGGTACAATGAGCAGTTCTTC,CASSLVRRYNEQFF
NA,TRBJ2-5,TRBV6-6,TRBD1,TGTGCCAGCAAAAGTCCCCCGGGGACAGGGCAAGAGACCCAGTACTTC,CASKSPPGTGQETQYF
NA,TRBJ2-1,TRBV4-2,NA,TGTGCCAGCAGCCTCGGTTCCTACAATGAGCAGTTCTTC,CASSLGSYNEQFF
NA,TRBJ1-6,TRBV19,TRBD1,TGTGCCAGTAGAGACAGGGCAACAGGGACCTATAATTCACCCCTCCACTTT,CASRDRATGTYNSPLHF
NA,TRBJ2-6,TRBV5-1,TRBD2,TGCGCCCGCAGCTTTGCGGGGGGGTACTCTGGGGCCAACGTCCTGACTTTC,CARSFAGGYSGANVLTF